Below are 26 T cell receptor beta chains sequenced from a single sample in a study of T cells in localized non-small cell lung cancer. Repertoires were generated with immunoSEQ multiplex PCR, while TCRdb's copy carries only in-frame clones and drops some. The table has some 17,000 clones, 83% seen once. Sample: peripheral blood, taken before any cancer treatment. The receptors stem from a male donor aged 60 or over with stage III lung adenocarcinoma.

This sequence joins TRBV19 and TRBJ1-1; a weak D match, TRBD1 (5 bases). The CDR3 length is 16 residues. V was clipped by 4 bases and J by 1 base, with 16 bases between them. In germline, CDR1 is LNHDA, CDR2 SQIVND (reference sequence). The CDR3 is CASSTPKTAQNTEAFF. For the CDR3, the DNA is TGTGCCAGTAGTACCCCGAAGACAGCCCAGAACACTGAAGCTTTCTTT.

The CDR3 sequence is CASSSAPGDYEQYF. The CDR3 DNA reads as TGCGCCAGCAGCTCGGCTCCTGGAGACTACGAGCAGTACTTC. This chain uses TRBV5-1 with TRBJ2-7; D gene unclear. The CDR3 consists of 14 residues. Germline-derived CDR1 and CDR2 are SGHRS and YFSETQ. V lost 3 bases and J lost 3, with 13 bases in between.

A single count supports this clone. This sequence joins TRBV25-1 and TRBJ1-1, with a tentative D call TRBD1 (5 bases). V was clipped by 3 bases and J by 5 bases, with 16 bases between them. Germline V CDR1 and CDR2: MGHDK, SYGVNS. The CDR3 is made up of 15 amino acids. CDR3 residues: CASSDRALMGTEAFF. CDR3 coding DNA: TGTGCCAGCAGTGACAGGGCCTTGATGGGAACTGAAGCTTTCTTT. The full variable domain, with the rest looked up from reference TRBV25-1 and TRBJ1-1, is EADIYQTPRYLVIGTGKKITLECSQTMGHDKMYWYQQDPGMELHLIHYSYGVNSTEKGDLSSESTVSRIRTEHFPLTLESARPSHTSQYLCASSDRALMGTEAFFGQGTRLTVV.

V and J are TRBV15 and TRBJ2-7, with 8 bases fitting TRBD1. V was pared by 1 base and J by 2 bases, with 10 bases of the junction left unmatched. Germline values: CDR1 LNHNV, CDR2 YYDKDF (reference sequence). The CDR3 contains 17 residues. CDR3 nucleotide sequence: TGTGCCACCAGCAGAGGGTTCAACAGGGGGAATCCCTACGAGCAGTACTTC. This translates into CATSRGFNRGNPYEQYF.

This chain uses TRBV7-3 with TRBJ2-2; D remains ambiguous. Germline V gene lookup returns CDR1 SGHTA and CDR2 FQGTGA. There are 14 residues in the CDR3. Trimming pared 6 bases from V and 1 base from J, leaving 9 bases between. This chain's CDR3 is CASSVGWNTGELFF. CDR3 in DNA: TGTGCCAGCAGTGTGGGGTGGAACACCGGGGAGCTGTTTTTT.

The rearrangement uses TRBV19 and TRBJ2-6, with TRBD1 matching 9 bases. CDR3 length equals 16 residues. With V trimmed by 6 bases and J by 4 bases, 7 bases remained unmatched. Germline CDR1 is LNHDA and CDR2 is SQIVND (reference sequence). The CDR3 reads CASRRTGVTGANVLTF. CDR3 bases: TGTGCCAGTAGGAGGACAGGGGTAACGGGGGCCAACGTCCTGACTTTC.

The V call is TRBV9, the J call TRBJ2-1; 10 nucleotides align to TRBD2. Germline V lookup: CDR1 SGDLS, CDR2 YYNGEE. The ends lost 0 bases at V and 6 bases at J; junction bases unmatched: 6. The CDR3 has 16 residues. CDR3 amino acids: CASSVGLAGALNEQFF. The CDR3 region has the DNA TGTGCCAGCAGCGTAGGGCTAGCGGGGGCCCTCAATGAGCAGTTCTTC.

This chain uses TRBV5-4 with TRBJ1-1; 8 bases are shared with TRBD1. Germline CDR1 and CDR2: SGHNT and YYREEE (reference sequence). The length of the CDR3 is 15 residues. V gave up 4 bases and J gave up 4 bases; unmatched junction bases: 9. CDR3 amino acids: CASSLLDGQGTEAFF. The CDR3 DNA follows: TGTGCCAGCAGCCTCCTAGACGGACAGGGCACTGAAGCTTTCTTT.

This rearrangement joins TRBV6-1 to TRBJ1-2, with a tentative D call TRBD1 (5 bases). Trimming pared 6 bases from V and 0 bases from J, leaving 8 bases between. CDR3 length: 13 residues. CDR1 MNHNS and CDR2 SASEGT come from the germline V gene. In DNA form, the CDR3 reads TGTGCCAGCAGGGGGCCTCCTAACTATGGCTACACCTTC. This encodes CASRGPPNYGYTF.

V gene TRBV5-1 combines with J gene TRBJ1-1; 11 bases fit TRBD1. V gave up 4 bases and J gave up 1 base; unmatched junction bases: 9. The V gene's germline CDR1 is SGHRS and CDR2 YFSETQ. This CDR3 comprises 17 residues. The CDR3 region is CASSPRTGGSPNTEAFF. The DNA of the CDR3 is TGCGCCAGCAGCCCCCGGACAGGGGGCTCCCCGAACACTGAAGCTTTCTTT. The complete variable domain, with remaining parts taken from reference TRBV5-1 and TRBJ1-1, reads KAGVTQTPRYLIKTRGQQVTLSCSPISGHRSVSWYQQTPGQGLQFLFEYFSETQRNKGNFPGRFSGRQFSNSRSEMNVSTLELGDSALYLCASSPRTGGSPNTEAFFGQGTRLTVV.

The rearrangement joins TRBV9 to TRBJ2-2; the D is unclear. Germline V gene lookup returns CDR1 SGDLS and CDR2 YYNGEE. CDR3 length: 13 residues. V shed 5 bases and J shed 5 bases, with 10 bases lying between them. This chain's CDR3 is CASSGSWTGELFF. As DNA, the CDR3 is TGTGCCAGCAGTGGTTCGTGGACCGGGGAGCTGTTTTTT.

The chain uses TRBV30 and TRBJ1-4; weak D call: TRBD1 (6 bases). The CDR3 length is 13 residues. Per the germline V gene, CDR1 is GTSNPN and CDR2 is SVGIG (reference sequence). V was pared by 0 bases and J by 7 bases, with 9 bases between. The CDR3 region has the DNA TGTGCCTGGAGTGTAGGGGGGGTTGAAAAACTGTTTTTT. Its protein product is CAWSVGGVEKLFF.

The chain has TRBV6-6 and TRBJ2-1, with unresolved D. The CDR3 covers 13 residues. The V gene lost 4 bases and the J gene lost 8 bases, with 12 bases spanning the gap. CDR1 and CDR2 (germline): MNHNY, SVGAGI (reference sequence). For the CDR3, the DNA is TGTGCCAGCAGTTTCTCGGACGGGCATGAGCAGTTCTTC. Its protein is CASSFSDGHEQFF.

V usage is TRBV5-8 and J usage is TRBJ2-5, with TRBD2 identical over 9 bases. CDR3 length: 14 residues. The ends lost 6 bases at V and 0 bases at J; junction bases unmatched: 3. Per the germline V gene, CDR1 is SGHTS and CDR2 is YDEGEE. The CDR3 bases are TGTGCCAGCATTTCTAGCGGGAACCAAGAGACCCAGTACTTC. It encodes CASISSGNQETQYF.

The rearrangement uses TRBV4-2 and TRBJ1-4; D unclear. Trimming took off 0 bases at V and 0 bases at J, with 5 bases between the two ends. CDR3 size: 15 residues. Germline CDR1 is LGHNA and CDR2 is YNFKEQ. CDR3 DNA: TGTGCCAGCAGCCAAGATGTCTCAACTAATGAAAAACTGTTTTTT. Protein sequence: CASSQDVSTNEKLFF.

This clone appeared once. This rearrangement joins TRBV12-5 to TRBJ2-3; D is unresolved. Germline V lookup: CDR1 LGHNT, CDR2 FRNRAP. The CDR3 totals 16 residues. Trimming pared 1 base from V and 0 bases from J, leaving 11 bases between. The CDR3 DNA reads TGTGCTAGTGGTTTGGGTCGGCAGGTTAGCACAGATACGCAGTATTTT. Residues: CASGLGRQVSTDTQYF. Filled out from reference TRBV12-5 and TRBJ2-3, the complete variable domain reads DARVTQTPRHKVTEMGQEVTMRCQPILGHNTVFWYRQTMMQGLELLAYFRNRAPLDDSGMPKDRFSAEMPDATLATLKIQPSEPRDSAVYFCASGLGRQVSTDTQYFGPGTRLTVL.

The V call is TRBV6-5, the J call TRBJ1-5, with D possibly matching TRBD1 (6 bases). This CDR3 comprises 14 residues. V gave up 6 bases and J gave up 3 bases, with 12 bases separating them. The germline V gene has CDR1 MNHEY and CDR2 SVGAGI. CDR3 coding DNA: TGTGCCAGCAGCCCCCGGGACACCAATCAGCCCCAGCATTTT. As protein: CASSPRDTNQPQHF.

The rearrangement uses TRBV7-3 and TRBJ1-2, with 9 bases that match TRBD1. J was trimmed by 6 bases and V by 5 bases; bases with no gene match: 7. The CDR3 is made up of 14 amino acids. The V gene's germline CDR1 is SGHTA and CDR2 FQGTGA. Here the CDR3 reads CASSPGTGFNGYTF. CDR3 coding DNA: TGTGCCAGCAGCCCGGGGACAGGGTTTAATGGCTACACCTTC.

The genes are TRBV6-1 and TRBJ2-7; D perhaps matches TRBD1 (5 bases). CDR1 and CDR2 from the germline V gene are MNHNS and SASEGT. V shed 5 bases and J shed 0 bases, with 11 bases lying between them. The CDR3 has 14 residues. Here the CDR3 reads CASSLQGSSYEQYF. The CDR3 nucleotides read TGTGCCAGCAGTCTCCAGGGTAGCTCCTACGAGCAGTACTTC.

This rearrangement joins TRBV16 to TRBJ1-2; D perhaps matches TRBD1 (5 bases). The CDR3 loop spans 16 amino acids. Trimming shortened V by 0 bases and J by 1 base, and 12 bases separated the two germline ends. Per germline, CDR1 KGHSY and CDR2 FQNENV. CDR3 residues: CASSQSGIRGNYGYTF. The CDR3 nucleotides are TGTGCCAGCAGCCAATCCGGGATTAGGGGTAACTATGGCTACACCTTC. The whole variable domain, remainder taken from reference TRBV16 and TRBJ1-2, is GEEVAQTPKHLVRGEGQKAKLYCAPIKGHSYVFWYQQVLKNEFKFLISFQNENVFDETGMPKERFSAKCLPNSPCSLEIQATKLEDSAVYFCASSQSGIRGNYGYTFGSGTRLTVV.

This chain uses TRBV30 with TRBJ1-1, with D perhaps TRBD1 (5 bases). CDR1 and CDR2 (germline): GTSNPN, SVGIG (reference sequence). Trimming took off 1 base at V and 1 base at J, with 13 bases between the two ends. The CDR3 covers 15 residues. CDR3 nucleotide sequence: TGTGCCTGGAGTGAAGGAGGCAGGGAGAACACTGAAGCTTTCTTT. Its protein is CAWSEGGRENTEAFF.

V gene TRBV7-2 combines with J gene TRBJ1-5; no reliable D call. Germline CDR1 reads SGHTA; CDR2 reads FQGNSA. The CDR3 extends over 15 amino acids. V was trimmed by 1 base and J by 2 bases, leaving 9 bases between them. CDR3 residues: CASSLVGSGNQPQHF. CDR3 bases: TGTGCCAGCAGCTTAGTGGGTAGCGGCAATCAGCCCCAGCATTTT. The full variable domain, completed using reference TRBV7-2 and TRBJ1-5, is GAGVSQSPSNKVTEKGKDVELRCDPISGHTALYWYRQSLGQGLEFLIYFQGNSAPDKSGLPSDRFSAERTGGSVSTLTIQRTQQEDSAVYLCASSLVGSGNQPQHFGDGTRLSIL.

Remarks on this clone: Its ends do not fully match the called genes, so a read error is possible. The chain couples TRBV2 to TRBJ2-1; D possibly corresponds to TRBD2 (6 bases). The germline V gene encodes CDR1 SNHLY and CDR2 FYNNEI. The CDR3 has 14 residues. In DNA form, the CDR3 reads TGTGCCAGCAGTGAAATGCGGGGTTCCCTCGAGCCGTTCTTC. Translating gives CASSEMRGSLEPFF.

The chain joins TRBV6-4 to TRBJ2-3; TRBD2 aligns across 13 bases. The V segment lost 5 bases and the J segment 2 bases; nucleotides outside the gene matches: 1. The CDR3 extends over 15 amino acids. The germline gives CDR1 MRHNA, CDR2 SNTAGT. CDR3 in amino acids: CASSTSGGATDTQYF. DNA of the CDR3: TGTGCCAGCAGTACTAGCGGGGGGGCCACAGATACGCAGTATTTT.

This clone turned up a few times. The chain uses TRBV9 and TRBJ1-1; D call uncertain. In germline, CDR1 is SGDLS, CDR2 YYNGEE. This CDR3 spans 16 amino acids. Trimming shortened V by 1 base and J by 1 base, and 14 bases separated the two germline ends. In nucleotides, the CDR3 is TGTGCCAGCAGCGTAAGTCAAGGAGGGCCGAACACTGAAGCTTTCTTT. Protein sequence: CASSVSQGGPNTEAFF.

This clone was picked up a small number of times. The chain is built from TRBV6-5 and TRBJ1-2, with no clear D. Trimming stripped 6 bases from V and 5 bases from J, with 16 bases between. The CDR3 totals 14 residues. Germline loops: CDR1 MNHEY, CDR2 SVGAGI. The CDR3 sequence is CASRTTALWYGYTF. In nucleotides, the CDR3 is TGTGCCAGCAGAACCACTGCCCTATGGTATGGCTACACCTTC.